This T cell receptor beta chain emerged from a study of blood T cell repertoires in COVID-19. Study summary: PBMCs, B-cell-depleted T cells, or T cells provided the cDNA or gDNA that made up the material.

Germline CDR1 SGHNT, CDR2 YYREEE (reference sequence). The V and J ends lost 4 bases and 3 bases respectively, with 17 bases between them. The CDR3 is 15 residues long. The table came from immunoSEQ multiplex PCR; TCRdb's copy has only in-frame clones and leaves some out. Of roughly 60,000 clones in the sample, just under 80% are singletons; the top ten hold around 25%. Sequencing was done on a sample of peripheral blood. The rearrangement uses TRBV5-4 and TRBJ2-7; D may be TRBD2 (5 bases). This clonotype was obtained from a human donor in a cohort sampled during active COVID-19. CDR3 in amino acids: CASSPSGGPDYEQYF. The CDR3 DNA follows: TGTGCCAGCAGCCCGTCTGGCGGGCCTGACTACGAGCAGTACTTC.